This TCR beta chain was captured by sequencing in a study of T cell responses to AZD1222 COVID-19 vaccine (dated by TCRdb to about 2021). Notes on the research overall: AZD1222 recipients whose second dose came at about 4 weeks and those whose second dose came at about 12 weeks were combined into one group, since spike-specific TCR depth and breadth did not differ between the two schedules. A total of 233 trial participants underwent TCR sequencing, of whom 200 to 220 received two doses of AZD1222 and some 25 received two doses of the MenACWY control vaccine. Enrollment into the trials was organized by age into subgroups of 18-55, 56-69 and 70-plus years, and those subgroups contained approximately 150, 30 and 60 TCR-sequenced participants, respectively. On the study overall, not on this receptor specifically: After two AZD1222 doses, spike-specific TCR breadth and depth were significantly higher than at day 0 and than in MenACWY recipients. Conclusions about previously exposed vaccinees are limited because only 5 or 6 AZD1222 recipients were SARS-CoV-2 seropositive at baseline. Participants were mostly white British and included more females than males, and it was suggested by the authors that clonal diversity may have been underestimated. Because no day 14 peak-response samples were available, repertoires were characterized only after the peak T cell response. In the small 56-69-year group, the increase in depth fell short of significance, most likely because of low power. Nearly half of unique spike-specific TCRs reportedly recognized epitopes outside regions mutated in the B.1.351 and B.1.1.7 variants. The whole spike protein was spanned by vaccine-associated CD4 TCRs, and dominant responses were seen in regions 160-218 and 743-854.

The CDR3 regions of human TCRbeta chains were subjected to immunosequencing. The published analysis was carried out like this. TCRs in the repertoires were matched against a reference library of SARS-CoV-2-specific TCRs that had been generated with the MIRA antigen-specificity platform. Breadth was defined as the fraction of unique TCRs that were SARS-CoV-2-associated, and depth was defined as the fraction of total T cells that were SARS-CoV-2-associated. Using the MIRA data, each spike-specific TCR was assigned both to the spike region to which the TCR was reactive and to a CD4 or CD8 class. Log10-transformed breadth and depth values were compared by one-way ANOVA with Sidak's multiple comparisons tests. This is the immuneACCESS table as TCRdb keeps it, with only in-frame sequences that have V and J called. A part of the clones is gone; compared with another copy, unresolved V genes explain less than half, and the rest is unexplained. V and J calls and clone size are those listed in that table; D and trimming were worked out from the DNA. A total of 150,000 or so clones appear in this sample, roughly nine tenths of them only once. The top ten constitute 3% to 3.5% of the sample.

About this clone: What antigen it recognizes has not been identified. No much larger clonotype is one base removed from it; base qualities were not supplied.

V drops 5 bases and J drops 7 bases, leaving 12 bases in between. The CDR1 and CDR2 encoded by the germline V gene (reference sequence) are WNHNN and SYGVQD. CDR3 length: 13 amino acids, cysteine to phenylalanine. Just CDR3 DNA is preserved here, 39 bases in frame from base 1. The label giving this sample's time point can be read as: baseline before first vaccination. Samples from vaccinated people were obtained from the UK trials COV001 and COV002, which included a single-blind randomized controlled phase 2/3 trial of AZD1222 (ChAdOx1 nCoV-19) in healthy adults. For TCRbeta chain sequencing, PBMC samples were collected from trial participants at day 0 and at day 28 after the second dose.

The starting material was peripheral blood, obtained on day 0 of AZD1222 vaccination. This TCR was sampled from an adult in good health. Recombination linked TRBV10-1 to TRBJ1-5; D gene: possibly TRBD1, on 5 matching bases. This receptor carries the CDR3 CASSPGLGQPQHF. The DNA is TGCGCCAGCAGTCCAGGGCTTGGACAGCCCCAGCATTTT.